This T cell receptor (beta chain) was captured in a study of blood T cell repertoires in COVID-19 (TCRdb year 2020). General notes on the study: Collaborator samples came from the United States, Italy and Spain and covered acute and convalescent phases of COVID-19. The material from the prospective study consisted of cDNA or gDNA derived from T cells, B-cell-depleted T cells, or PBMCs. Deeply sampled blood TCRbeta repertoires from subjects exposed to, actively infected with, or recovered from COVID-19 were included in the dataset. The repertoires were released in a freely available public database meant as a resource for research on the immune response to SARS-CoV-2. Samples came from the ongoing ImmuneRACE study (first 160 participants) plus 1,254 subjects from 6 global collaborators. The sample metadata nearly always contained a de-identified subject ID, COVID-19 status, age in years and sex. Where HLA class I and class II types were available, the types were taken from metadata supplied by the sample provider, not from assay-based typing. General conclusions and limits of the study: Clinical and demographic metadata were provided uncurated, with the amount varying by source and participant.

Remarks on this clone: The antigen it recognizes is unknown. Per-nucleotide qualities are absent, and no much larger clonotype sits a single base away.

At one collaborating source in Seattle, patients were enrolled during active infection and were followed longitudinally through the course of disease. Whole blood was collected in K2EDTA tubes by collaborating institutions according to the institutions' own protocols. For TCRbeta analysis, collaborators shipped samples as frozen whole blood, isolated PBMCs, or DNA extracted from either of those sample types. CDR1 is given as SNHLY and CDR2 as FYNNEI, both from the germline V gene. Between the V and J ends, shortened by 1 base and 5 bases respectively, the junction contains 11 bases. The CDR3 covers 14 residues, taking in both the cysteine and the phenylalanine. Here the CDR3 DNA is all that survives: 42 bases in frame from base 1. The immunoSEQ Assay, a bias-controlled multiplex PCR, was used to amplify TCRbeta CDR3 regions from genomic DNA. As for the original processing: The number of nucleated cells in each sample was estimated by amplification of reference gene primers within the assay. To quantify the absolute abundance of each unique TCRbeta CDR3 rearrangement, sequence reads were collapsed and filtered. For each sample, productive Simpson clonality was calculated by taking the square root of Simpson's diversity index across productive rearrangements. TCRdb mirrors the immuneACCESS table, restricted to in-frame sequences. Some clones are absent from its copies; in checked studies, under half trace to an unresolved V gene, and the reason for the others is unknown. V and J calls plus clone size are reproduced from that table; the DNA served to infer D and trimming. Across this sample there are about 260,000 clones, with about 87% seen only once. Of the sample, roughly a tenth falls within the top ten clones.

This receptor was identified in a woman in her 70s with COVID-19, enrolled during active disease. Rearrangement joined TRBV2 to TRBJ1-1, with TRBD1 as a weak D call on 5 bases. What was sequenced was peripheral blood. The CDR3 reads as follows: CASSEVGGRTEAFF. The sequenced DNA is TGTGCCAGCAGTGAAGTCGGGGGGAGGACTGAAGCTTTCTTT.